This is a list of T cell receptor beta chains from one sample in a study of blood T cell repertoires in COVID-19. TCRdb keeps only in-frame clones here, not all; method: immunoSEQ multiplex PCR. The sample includes about 81,000 clones, about 83% of them seen just once. Sample: peripheral blood. These receptors were obtained from a woman in her 70s with acute or convalescent COVID-19. Both conserved end residues are part of each CDR3. D genes are given only for firm matches. Expanded clones are given a class, and other clones once, few, many or no size at all.

>TRBV5-6|-|TRBD2|TRBJ2-3
CASSWASGLYTQYF
TGTGCCAGCAGCTGGGCTAGCGGCCTTTATACGCAGTATTTT
>TRBV5-1|-|TRBD1|TRBJ2-1
CASSLTGQGANEQFF
TGCGCCAGCAGCTTGACGGGACAGGGGGCGAATGAGCAGTTCTTC
>TRBV5-1|-|-|TRBJ1-1
CASRQGQNTEAFF
TGCGCCAGCAGGCAGGGGCAGAACACTGAAGCTTTCTTT
>TRBV29-1|-|-|TRBJ2-5
CSVDRGRETQYF
TGCAGCGTTGACAGGGGCCGGGAGACCCAGTACTTC
>TRBV5-4|-|-|TRBJ1-2
CASSPETGGGYTF
TGTGCCAGCAGCCCGGAGACCGGAGGAGGCTACACCTTC
>TRBV11-2|-|-|TRBJ1-4
CASSLDRANEKLFF
TGTGCCAGCAGCTTAGACAGGGCTAATGAAAAACTGTTTTTT
>TRBV7-9|-|TRBD1|TRBJ2-4
CASSSDRGIDKNIQYF
TGTGCCAGCAGCTCCGACAGGGGGATTGACAAAAACATTCAGTACTTC
>TRBV14|-|-|TRBJ1-1
CASSWQENTEAFF
TGTGCCAGCAGCTGGCAGGAGAACACTGAAGCTTTCTTT
>TRBV5-4|once|TRBD1|TRBJ2-3
CASSRGTGKALNTDTQYF
TGTGCCAGCAGCCGAGGGACAGGGAAGGCCCTAAACACAGATACGCAGTATTTT
>TRBV27|once|TRBD1|TRBJ2-1
CASSGDRGLGEQFF
TGTGCCAGCAGCGGGGACAGGGGGCTCGGTGAGCAGTTCTTC
>TRBV6-6|-|TRBD1|TRBJ1-3
CASSSKGQGGNTIYF
TGTGCCAGCAGTTCAAAGGGACAGGGAGGAAACACCATATATTTT
>TRBV28|few|-|TRBJ2-5
CASSQDRLYQETQYF
TGTGCCAGCAGCCAAGACCGACTTTACCAAGAGACCCAGTACTTC
>TRBV30|-|-|TRBJ2-5
CAWSQGEDQETQYF
TGTGCCTGGAGTCAAGGGGAGGACCAAGAGACCCAGTACTTC
>TRBV24-1|-|-|TRBJ1-2
CATSEQAHAYGYTF
TGTGCCACCAGTGAGCAGGCACATGCCTATGGCTACACCTTC
>TRBV7-2|-|-|TRBJ2-3
CASSLRHRDTQYF
TGTGCCAGCAGCTTAAGACACAGAGATACGCAGTATTTT
>TRBV23-1|-|TRBD1|TRBJ1-5
CASSRQGASNQPQHF
TGCGCCAGCAGTCGACAGGGGGCAAGCAATCAGCCCCAGCATTTT
>TRBV6-1|-|-|TRBJ2-3
CASSEPGLTDTQYF
TGTGCCAGCAGTGAACCCGGTTTGACAGATACGCAGTATTTT
>TRBV7-9|-|TRBD1|TRBJ2-5
CASSRGQGETQYF
TGTGCCAGCAGCAGGGGACAGGGAGAGACCCAGTACTTC
>TRBV7-9|-|TRBD2|TRBJ2-3
CASSLGRTSSDTQYF
TGTGCCAGCAGCTTAGGTAGGACTAGTTCAGATACGCAGTATTTT
>TRBV5-1|few|-|TRBJ2-3
CASSPDIYTQYF
TGCGCCAGCAGCCCGGACATCTATACGCAGTATTTT
>TRBV3-1/TRBV3-2|once|-|TRBJ2-1
CASSQVSARQQFF
TGTGCCAGCAGCCAAGTTTCAGCGAGACAGCAGTTCTTC
>TRBV12-3/TRBV12-4|-|TRBD1|TRBJ1-2
CASSQGAGGYTF
TGTGCCAGCAGCCAGGGGGCTGGCGGCTACACCTTC
>TRBV12-3/TRBV12-4|-|-|TRBJ1-2
CASSFSGRGYTF
TGTGCCAGCAGTTTTTCAGGGCGTGGCTACACCTTC
>TRBV5-4|-|TRBD1|TRBJ1-1
CASSSGTARSLGMNTEAFF
TGTGCCAGCAGCTCCGGGACAGCCCGGTCCCTGGGAATGAACACTGAAGCTTTCTTT
>TRBV5-1|-|TRBD2|TRBJ2-4
CASSLGASGGPDIQYF
TGCGCCAGCAGCTTGGGGGCTAGCGGGGGACCTGACATTCAGTACTTC
>TRBV29-1|once|TRBD1|TRBJ2-1
CSVGQGRNEQFF
TGCAGCGTAGGACAGGGTCGTAATGAGCAGTTCTTC
>TRBV11-1|-|-|TRBJ2-1
CASSSRRGLGNEQFF
TGTGCCAGCAGCTCCAGAAGGGGGTTGGGAAATGAGCAGTTCTTC
>TRBV6-1|-|TRBD1|TRBJ1-1
CASSEAGTGGVGRNTEAFF
TGTGCCAGCAGTGAAGCGGGGACAGGGGGCGTGGGGCGAAACACTGAAGCTTTCTTT
>TRBV19|-|TRBD1|TRBJ2-3
CASRMAGGTTDTQYF
TGTGCCAGTAGGATGGCAGGGGGTACCACAGATACGCAGTATTTT
>TRBV2|once|TRBD2|TRBJ2-3
CASRVTSGGADTQYF
TGTGCCAGCAGGGTGACTAGCGGGGGGGCTGATACGCAGTATTTT
>TRBV2|-|-|TRBJ1-2
CASSELVGLLIGGYTF
TGTGCCAGCAGTGAGCTTGTCGGGTTACTTATTGGTGGCTACACCTTC
>TRBV9|-|TRBD1|TRBJ2-2
CASSVVRGQGNTGELFF
TGTGCCAGCAGCGTAGTCAGGGGGCAAGGGAACACCGGGGAGCTGTTTTTT
>TRBV24-1|-|TRBD1|TRBJ2-1
CATRPGQGMHNEQFF
TGTGCCACCAGGCCGGGACAGGGGATGCACAATGAGCAGTTCTTC
>TRBV21-1|few|-|TRBJ2-1
CASSKSRSGESSYNEQFF
TGTGCCAGCAGCAAATCGAGGAGCGGGGAAAGCTCCTACAATGAGCAGTTCTTC
>TRBV7-9|-|TRBD2|TRBJ2-2
CASGSGITAGELFF
TGTGCCAGTGGGAGCGGGATTACCGCCGGGGAGCTGTTTTTT
>TRBV7-2|once|TRBD1|TRBJ1-6
CASSQPTGRSPLHF
TGTGCCAGCAGCCAACCGACAGGGCGTTCACCCCTCCACTTT
>TRBV29-1|-|TRBD2|TRBJ2-1
CSVEAGLAGNEQFF
TGCAGCGTTGAAGCGGGGCTAGCGGGCAATGAGCAGTTCTTC
>TRBV4-1|-|-|TRBJ1-4
CASRPPQETNEKLFF
TGCGCCAGCCGCCCCCCCCAGGAAACTAATGAAAAACTGTTTTTT
>TRBV19|-|-|TRBJ2-1
CASSTAPGQNFDEQFF
TGTGCCAGTAGTACTGCACCGGGACAAAATTTCGATGAGCAGTTCTTC
>TRBV7-6|-|TRBD2|TRBJ2-2
CASSLMTSGRTNTGELFF
TGTGCCAGCAGCTTAATGACTAGCGGGAGGACGAACACCGGGGAGCTGTTTTTT
>TRBV7-8|-|-|TRBJ2-2
CASSFQGANTGELFF
TGTGCCAGCAGCTTCCAAGGGGCGAACACCGGGGAGCTGTTTTTT
>TRBV6-6|once|-|TRBJ1-1
CASSDPGGTEAFF
TGTGCCAGCTCTGACCCGGGGGGAACTGAAGCTTTCTTT
>TRBV7-9|-|TRBD1|TRBJ2-2
CASSATGTVTGELFF
TGTGCCAGCAGCGCGACCGGGACAGTCACCGGGGAGCTGTTTTTT
>TRBV7-9|-|TRBD1|TRBJ1-1
CASSRGTGEAEAFF
TGTGCCAGCAGCAGAGGGACAGGGGAGGCTGAAGCTTTCTTT
>TRBV11-3|-|-|TRBJ2-2
CASSLYGGAGTGELFF
TGTGCCAGCAGCTTATATGGGGGCGCAGGGACCGGGGAGCTGTTTTTT
>TRBV6-2/TRBV6-3|once|-|TRBJ1-1
CASSTPPWNTEAFF
TGTGCCAGCAGTACTCCCCCATGGAACACTGAAGCTTTCTTT
>TRBV10-1|-|-|TRBJ2-3
CASSGNQFGTLKRTDTQYF
TGCGCCAGCAGTGGCAACCAATTCGGGACTCTTAAACGCACAGATACGCAGTATTTT
>TRBV5-1|-|TRBD1|TRBJ1-5
CASRGDRGLSNQPQHF
TGCGCCAGCAGGGGGGACAGGGGACTTAGCAATCAGCCCCAGCATTTT
>TRBV18|-|TRBD2|TRBJ2-2
CASSQSRGGNTGELFF
TGTGCCAGCTCGCAGTCTCGCGGGGGGAACACCGGGGAGCTGTTTTTT
>TRBV29-1|-|-|TRBJ1-3
CSVVPGGPGGNTIYF
TGCAGCGTTGTACCCGGGGGTCCAGGTGGAAATACCATATATTTT
>TRBV19|-|-|TRBJ1-3
CASRGTWLGNTIYF
TGTGCCAGTCGGGGGACGTGGTTGGGAAACACCATATATTTT
>TRBV2|-|-|TRBJ2-5
CASRNQGRAQETQYF
TGTGCCAGCCGAAATCAGGGGCGAGCGCAAGAGACCCAGTACTTC
>TRBV7-7|-|-|TRBJ2-5
CASSSGVGEETQYF
TGTGCCAGCAGCTCAGGGGTCGGGGAAGAGACCCAGTACTTC